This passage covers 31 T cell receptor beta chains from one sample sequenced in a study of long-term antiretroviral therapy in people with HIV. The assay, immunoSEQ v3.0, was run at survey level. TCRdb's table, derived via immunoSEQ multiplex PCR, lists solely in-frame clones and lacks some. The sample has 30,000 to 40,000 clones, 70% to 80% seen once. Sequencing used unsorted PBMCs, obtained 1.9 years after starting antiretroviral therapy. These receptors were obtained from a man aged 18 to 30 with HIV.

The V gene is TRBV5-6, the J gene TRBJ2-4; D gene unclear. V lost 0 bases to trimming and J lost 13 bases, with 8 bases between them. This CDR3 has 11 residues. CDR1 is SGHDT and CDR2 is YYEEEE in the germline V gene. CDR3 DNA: TGTGCCAGCAGCTTGGAGAGACAACAGTACTTC. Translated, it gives CASSLERQQYF.

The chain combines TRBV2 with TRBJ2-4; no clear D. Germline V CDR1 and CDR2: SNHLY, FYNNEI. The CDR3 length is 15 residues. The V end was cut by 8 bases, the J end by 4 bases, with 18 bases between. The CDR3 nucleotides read TGTGCCAGCTTCTTCACGGCCCAAGGGAAAAACATTCAGTACTTC. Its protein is CASFFTAQGKNIQYF.

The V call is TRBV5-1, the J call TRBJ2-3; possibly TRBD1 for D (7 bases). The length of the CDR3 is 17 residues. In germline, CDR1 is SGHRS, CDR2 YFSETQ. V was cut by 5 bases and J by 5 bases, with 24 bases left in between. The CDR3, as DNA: TGCGCCAGCAGTTATATGGGCCTAGGGGGCGGGAAAGATACGCAGTATTTT. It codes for CASSYMGLGGGKDTQYF.

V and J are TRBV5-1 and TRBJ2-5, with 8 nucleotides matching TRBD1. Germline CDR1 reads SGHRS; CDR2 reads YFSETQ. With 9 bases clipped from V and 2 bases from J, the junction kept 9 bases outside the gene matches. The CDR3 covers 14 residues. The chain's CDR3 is CATTITGGQETQYF. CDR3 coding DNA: TGCGCCACCACGATCACAGGGGGTCAAGAGACCCAGTACTTC. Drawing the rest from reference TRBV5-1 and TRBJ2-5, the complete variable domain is KAGVTQTPRYLIKTRGQQVTLSCSPISGHRSVSWYQQTPGQGLQFLFEYFSETQRNKGNFPGRFSGRQFSNSRSEMNVSTLELGDSALYLCATTITGGQETQYFGPGTRLLVL.

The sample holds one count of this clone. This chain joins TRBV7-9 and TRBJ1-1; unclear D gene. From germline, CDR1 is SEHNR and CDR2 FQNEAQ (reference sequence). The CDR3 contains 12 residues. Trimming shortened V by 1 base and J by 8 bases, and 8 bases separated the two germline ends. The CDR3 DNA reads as TGTGCCAGCAGCTTAGGCGCCAGAGAAGCTTTCTTT. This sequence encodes CASSLGAREAFF.

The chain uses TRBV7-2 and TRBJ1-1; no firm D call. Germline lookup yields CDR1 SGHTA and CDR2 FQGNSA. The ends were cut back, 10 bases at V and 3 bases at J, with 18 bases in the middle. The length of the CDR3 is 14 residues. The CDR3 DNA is TGTGCCACAAGCTTAGCGGTTATCGACACTGAAGCTTTCTTT. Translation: CATSLAVIDTEAFF.

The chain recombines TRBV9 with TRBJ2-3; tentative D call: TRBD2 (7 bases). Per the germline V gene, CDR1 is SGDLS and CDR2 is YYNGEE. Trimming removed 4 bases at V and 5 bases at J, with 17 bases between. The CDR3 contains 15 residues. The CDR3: CASSPVWGGGDTQYF. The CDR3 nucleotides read TGTGCCAGCAGCCCCGTATGGGGGGGCGGAGATACGCAGTATTTT.

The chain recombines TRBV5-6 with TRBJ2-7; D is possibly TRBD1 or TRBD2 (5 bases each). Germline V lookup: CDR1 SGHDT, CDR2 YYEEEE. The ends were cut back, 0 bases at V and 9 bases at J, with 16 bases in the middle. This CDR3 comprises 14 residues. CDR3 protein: CASSLGPGPTGQYF. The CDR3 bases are TGTGCCAGCAGCTTGGGACCGGGACCCACGGGGCAGTACTTC.

In DNA form, the CDR3 reads TGTGCCAGTCAAAGAGGGACTAGCGGGGGCGATGAGCAGTTCTTC. This gives the protein CASQRGTSGGDEQFF. This chain connects TRBV19 to TRBJ2-1; 14 bases agree with TRBD2. The germline CDR1 and CDR2 sequences are LNHDA and SQIVND (reference sequence). This CDR3 contains 15 residues. Germline trimming cut 8 bases from V and 8 bases from J; bases unmatched to any gene: 8.

The CDR3 DNA reads as TGTGCCAGCAGTGCCCTGGGACTAGGGGAAAAAGCTAACTATGGCTACACCTTC. This encodes CASSALGLGEKANYGYTF. This sequence joins TRBV6-1 and TRBJ1-2; D is perhaps TRBD1 (5 bases). CDR1 is MNHNS, CDR2 SASEGT, per germline. The germline V and J ends were trimmed by 4 bases and 0 bases, with 21 bases remaining between them. The CDR3 runs to 18 residues.

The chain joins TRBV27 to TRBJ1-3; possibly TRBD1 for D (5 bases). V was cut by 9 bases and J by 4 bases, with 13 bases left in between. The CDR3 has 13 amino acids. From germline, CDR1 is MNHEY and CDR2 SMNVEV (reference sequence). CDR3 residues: CASAGTPGNTIYF. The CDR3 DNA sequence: TGTGCCAGTGCGGGGACCCCCGGAAACACCATATATTTT.

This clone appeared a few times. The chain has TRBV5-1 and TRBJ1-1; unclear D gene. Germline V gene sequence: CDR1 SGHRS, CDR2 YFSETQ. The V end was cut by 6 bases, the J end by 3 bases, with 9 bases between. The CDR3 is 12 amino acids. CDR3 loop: CASNEPDTEAFF. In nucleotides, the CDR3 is TGCGCCAGCAATGAGCCGGACACTGAAGCTTTCTTT.

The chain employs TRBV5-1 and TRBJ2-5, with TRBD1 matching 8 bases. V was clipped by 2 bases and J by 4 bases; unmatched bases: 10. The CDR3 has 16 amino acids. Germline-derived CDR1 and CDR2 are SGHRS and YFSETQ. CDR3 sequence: CASSLRLAGGRETQYF. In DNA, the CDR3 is TGCGCCAGCAGCTTACGATTGGCAGGGGGCAGAGAGACCCAGTACTTC.

CDR3: CASSQDMDKANYGYTF. For the CDR3, the DNA is TGCGCCAGCAGCCAAGATATGGACAAAGCTAACTATGGCTACACCTTC. J is TRBJ1-2 and V is TRBV4-1, with D maybe TRBD1 (5 bases). Germline values: CDR1 MGHRA, CDR2 YSYEKL. V gave up 0 bases and J gave up 0 bases, with 11 bases separating them. The CDR3 is 16 residues long.

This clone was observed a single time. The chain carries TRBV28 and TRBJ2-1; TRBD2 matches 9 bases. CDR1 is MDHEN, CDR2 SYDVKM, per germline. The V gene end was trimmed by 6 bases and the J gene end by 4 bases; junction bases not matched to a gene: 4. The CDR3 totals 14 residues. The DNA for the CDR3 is TGTGCCAGCAGAAAAAGCGGGGGGTACAATGAGCAGTTCTTC. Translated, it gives CASRKSGGYNEQFF.

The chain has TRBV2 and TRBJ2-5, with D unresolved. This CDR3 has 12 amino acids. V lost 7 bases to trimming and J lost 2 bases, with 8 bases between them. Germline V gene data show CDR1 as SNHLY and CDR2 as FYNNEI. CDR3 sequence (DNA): TGTGCCAGCACTGGGATTCAAGAGACCCAGTACTTC. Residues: CASTGIQETQYF.

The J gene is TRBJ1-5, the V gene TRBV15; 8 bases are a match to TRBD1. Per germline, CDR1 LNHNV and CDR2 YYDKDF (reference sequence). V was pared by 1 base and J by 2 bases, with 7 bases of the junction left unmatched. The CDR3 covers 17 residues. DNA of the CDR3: TGTGCCACCAGCAGAGTTATCGACAGGGGTGGCAATCAGCCCCAGCATTTT. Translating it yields CATSRVIDRGGNQPQHF.

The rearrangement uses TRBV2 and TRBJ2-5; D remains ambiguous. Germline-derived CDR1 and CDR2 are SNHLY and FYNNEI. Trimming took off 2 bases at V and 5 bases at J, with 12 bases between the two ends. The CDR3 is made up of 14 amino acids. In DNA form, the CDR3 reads TGTGCCAGCAGTGAATGGGCAGGAAGCGAGACCCAGTACTTC. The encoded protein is CASSEWAGSETQYF.

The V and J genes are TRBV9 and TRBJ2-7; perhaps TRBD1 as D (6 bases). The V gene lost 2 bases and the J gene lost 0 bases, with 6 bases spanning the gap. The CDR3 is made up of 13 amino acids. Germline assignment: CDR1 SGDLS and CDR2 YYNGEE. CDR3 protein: CASSVTGSYEQYF. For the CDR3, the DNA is TGTGCCAGCAGCGTGACAGGCTCCTACGAGCAGTACTTC.

CDR3 protein: CASRPPGQPNSPLHF. In DNA, the CDR3 is TGTGCCAGCAGACCTCCGGGACAGCCAAATTCACCCCTCCACTTT. This chain connects TRBV27 to TRBJ1-6, with 7 bases that match TRBD1. Per germline, CDR1 MNHEY and CDR2 SMNVEV (reference sequence). The V segment lost 6 bases and the J segment 7 bases; nucleotides outside the gene matches: 9. The CDR3 runs to 15 residues.

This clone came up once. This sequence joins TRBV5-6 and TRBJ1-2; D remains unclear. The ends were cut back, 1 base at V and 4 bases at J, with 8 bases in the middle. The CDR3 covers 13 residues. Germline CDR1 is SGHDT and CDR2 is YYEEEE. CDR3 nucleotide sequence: TGTGCCAGCAGCTTGTGGACCGCCTATGGCTACACCTTC. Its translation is CASSLWTAYGYTF.

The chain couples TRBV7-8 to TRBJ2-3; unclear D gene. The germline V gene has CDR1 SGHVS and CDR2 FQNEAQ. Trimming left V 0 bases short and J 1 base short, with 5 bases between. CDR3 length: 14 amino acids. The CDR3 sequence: CASSLAPGTDTQYF. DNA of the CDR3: TGTGCCAGCAGCTTAGCCCCAGGCACAGATACGCAGTATTTT. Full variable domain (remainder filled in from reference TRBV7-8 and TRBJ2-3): GAGVSQSPRYKVAKRGQDVALRCDPISGHVSLFWYQQALGQGPEFLTYFQNEAQLDKSGLPSDRFFAERPEGSVSTLKIQRTQQEDSAVYLCASSLAPGTDTQYFGPGTRLTVL.

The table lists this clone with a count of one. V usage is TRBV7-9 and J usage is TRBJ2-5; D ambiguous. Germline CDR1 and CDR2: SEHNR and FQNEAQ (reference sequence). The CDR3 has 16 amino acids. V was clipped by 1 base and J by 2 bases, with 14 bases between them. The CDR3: CASSLVPHSLQETQYF. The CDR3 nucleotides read TGTGCCAGCAGCTTAGTCCCCCACTCGCTGCAAGAGACCCAGTACTTC.

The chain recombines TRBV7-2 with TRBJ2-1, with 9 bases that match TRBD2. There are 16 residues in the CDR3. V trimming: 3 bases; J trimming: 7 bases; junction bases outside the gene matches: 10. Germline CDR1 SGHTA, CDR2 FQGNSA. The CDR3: CASSFQAGGGGNEQFF. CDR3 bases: TGTGCCAGCAGCTTTCAAGCGGGGGGCGGGGGTAATGAGCAGTTCTTC.

The CDR3 region is CASSVRVGEKLFF. The DNA for the CDR3 is TGCGCCAGCAGTGTGAGGGTTGGTGAAAAACTGTTTTTT. V gene TRBV10-1 combines with J gene TRBJ1-4; D gene unclear. This CDR3 is built from 13 residues. Germline CDR1 and CDR2: WNHNN and SYGVQD (reference sequence). The V end was cut by 4 bases, the J end by 7 bases, with 10 bases between.

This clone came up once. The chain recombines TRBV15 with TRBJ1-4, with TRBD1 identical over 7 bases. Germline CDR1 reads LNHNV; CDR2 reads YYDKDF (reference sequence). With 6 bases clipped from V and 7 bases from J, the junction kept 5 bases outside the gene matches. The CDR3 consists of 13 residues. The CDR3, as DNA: TGTGCCACCAGGAACAGGGGTTTTGAAAAACTGTTTTTT. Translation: CATRNRGFEKLFF.

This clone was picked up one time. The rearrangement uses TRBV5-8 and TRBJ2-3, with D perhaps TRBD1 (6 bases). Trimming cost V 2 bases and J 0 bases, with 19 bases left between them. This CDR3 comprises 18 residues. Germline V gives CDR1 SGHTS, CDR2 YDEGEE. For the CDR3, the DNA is TGTGCCAGCAGCTTAAACCCCCCGACAGGACCCAGCACAGATACGCAGTATTTT. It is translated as CASSLNPPTGPSTDTQYF.

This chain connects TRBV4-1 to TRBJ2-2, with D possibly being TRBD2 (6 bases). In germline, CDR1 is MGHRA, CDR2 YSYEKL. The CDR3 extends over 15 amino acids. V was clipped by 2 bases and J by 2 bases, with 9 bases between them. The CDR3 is CASSQPGLNTGELFF. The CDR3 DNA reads TGCGCCAGCAGCCAACCGGGACTCAACACCGGGGAGCTGTTTTTT.

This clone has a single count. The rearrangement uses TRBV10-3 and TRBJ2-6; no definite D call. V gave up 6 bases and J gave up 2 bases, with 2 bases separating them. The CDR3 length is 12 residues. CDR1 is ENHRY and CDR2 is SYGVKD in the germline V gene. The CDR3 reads CAISAGANVLTF. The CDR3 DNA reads TGTGCCATCAGCGCTGGGGCCAACGTCCTGACTTTC.

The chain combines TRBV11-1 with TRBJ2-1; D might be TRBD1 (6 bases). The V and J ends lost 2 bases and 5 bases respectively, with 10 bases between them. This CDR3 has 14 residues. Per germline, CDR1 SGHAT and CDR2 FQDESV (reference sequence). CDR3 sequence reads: CASSLTGTNNEQFF. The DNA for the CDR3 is TGTGCCAGCAGCTTAACAGGGACGAACAATGAGCAGTTCTTC.

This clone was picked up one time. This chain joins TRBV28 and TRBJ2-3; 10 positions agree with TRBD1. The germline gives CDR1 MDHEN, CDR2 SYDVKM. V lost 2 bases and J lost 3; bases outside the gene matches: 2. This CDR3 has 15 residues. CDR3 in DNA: TGTGCCAGCAGTTTAAAGGGACAGGGGACAGATACGCAGTATTTT. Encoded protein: CASSLKGQGTDTQYF.